This TCR beta chain is drawn from a study of neoadjuvant anti-PD-1 for oral cavity cancer. Study details: Around day 43, patients without progression received a fourth nivolumab dose before surgery.

This clone was picked up one time. Antigen specificity is unknown. Six replicates per PBMC sample, mostly from roughly 0.45 ug of genomic DNA. Repertoires were generated with immunoSEQ multiplex PCR, while TCRdb's copy carries only in-frame clones and drops some. The repertoire holds around 65,000 clones, with roughly nine tenths as singletons. Stated time point: after neoadjuvant nivolumab, at surgical resection. General observations from the study: With a few patients per group, TCR findings need larger cohorts. Non-responders to neoadjuvant nivolumab had significantly more clonal PBMC T cells than responders.

The sample was PBMCs, taken after nivolumab (anti-PD-1) treatment. The receptor was derived from a person aged 35 to 85 with oral cavity squamous cell carcinoma.

In DNA form, the CDR3 reads TGTGCCAGCAGCGGAGGGGGCTATGGCTACACCTTC. Translated: CASSGGGYGYTF. V usage is TRBV9 and J usage is TRBJ1-2; possible D gene TRBD1, 6 bases. The CDR3 loop spans 12 amino acids. In germline, CDR1 is SGDLS, CDR2 YYNGEE. V gave up 3 bases and J gave up 4 bases, with 7 bases separating them.